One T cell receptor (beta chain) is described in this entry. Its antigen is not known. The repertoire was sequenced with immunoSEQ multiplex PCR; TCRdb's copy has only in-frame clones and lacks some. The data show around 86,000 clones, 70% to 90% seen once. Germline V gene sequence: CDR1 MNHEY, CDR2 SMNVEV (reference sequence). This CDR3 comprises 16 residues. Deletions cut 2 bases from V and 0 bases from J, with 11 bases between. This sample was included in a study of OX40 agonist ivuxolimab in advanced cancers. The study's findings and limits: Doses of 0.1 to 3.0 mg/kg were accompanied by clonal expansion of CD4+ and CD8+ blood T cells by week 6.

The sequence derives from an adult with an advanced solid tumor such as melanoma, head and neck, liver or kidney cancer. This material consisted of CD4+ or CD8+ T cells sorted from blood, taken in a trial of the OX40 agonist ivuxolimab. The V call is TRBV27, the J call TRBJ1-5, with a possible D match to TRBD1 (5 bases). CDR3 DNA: TGTGCCAGCAGTTTACTTGCACAGGTTAGCAATCAGCCCCAGCATTTT. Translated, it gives CASSLLAQVSNQPQHF.